These 5 T cell receptor beta chains share one sample of origin, sequenced in a study of T cell responses to AZD1222 COVID-19 vaccine (dated by TCRdb to the early 2020s). Per the publication, the time point label means: about 28 days (+/-7) after the second vaccine dose. Library construction relied on the immunoSEQ multiplex PCR assay. TCRdb limited this immuneACCESS table to in-frame rearrangements with V and J called. A share of clones is missing; checked studies link under half to unresolved V genes, and the rest is unexplained. The sample table shows tens of thousands of clones, and 75% to 90% are seen once. Around 7% of the sample is held by the ten biggest clonotypes. Sequencing was performed on peripheral blood, taken 28 days after the second AZD1222 dose. Source of these receptors: an adult who received the AZD1222 COVID-19 vaccine.

In this sample, this clone turned up once. The V call is TRBV5-5, the J call TRBJ2-1, with TRBD1 matching 7 bases. CDR3 size: 15 residues. Germline V gene lookup returns CDR1 SGHKS and CDR2 YYEKEE (reference sequence). V lost 2 bases to trimming and J lost 10 bases; unmatched junction nucleotides: 12. Here the CDR3 DNA reads TGTGCCAGCAGCTTCGGGACAGCCCTATCGCGGGAGCAGTTCTTC. It yields the protein CASSFGTALSREQFF. Looking up the rest from reference TRBV5-5 and TRBJ2-1 gives the full variable domain: DAGVTQSPTHLIKTRGQQVTLRCSPISGHKSVSWYQQVLGQGPQFIFQYYEKEERGRGNFPDRFSARQFPNYSSELNVNALLLGDSALYLCASSFGTALSREQFFGPGTRLTVL.

This sequence joins TRBV7-9 and TRBJ1-2; D unresolved. This CDR3 region has 13 residues. Looked up from germline, CDR1 is SEHNR and CDR2 is FQNEAQ (reference sequence). V dropped 4 bases and J dropped 4 bases, with 10 bases sitting between them. The CDR3 DNA reads as TGTGCCAGCAGCTCTATAGGGCCCTATGGCTACACCTTC. Its translation: CASSSIGPYGYTF.

The gene calls are TRBV5-5 and TRBJ1-1; TRBD1 matches 7 bases. This CDR3 has 15 amino acids. Per the germline V gene, CDR1 is SGHKS and CDR2 is YYEKEE (reference sequence). J was trimmed by 3 bases and V by 4 bases; bases with no gene match: 9. Here the CDR3 DNA reads TGTGCCAGCAGCCCAAGACAGGGAGGAGACACTGAAGCTTTCTTT. Its translation: CASSPRQGGDTEAFF.

The rearrangement uses TRBV6-4 and TRBJ1-5; D ambiguous. The germline V gene has CDR1 MRHNA and CDR2 SNTAGT. This CDR3 region has 13 residues. The V gene lost 4 bases and the J gene lost 5 bases, with 9 bases spanning the gap. For the CDR3, the DNA is TGTGCCAGCAGTGTCGGGTTGGATCAGCCCCAGCATTTT. This sequence encodes CASSVGLDQPQHF.

The sample holds one count of this clone. This rearrangement joins TRBV27 to TRBJ2-1; D might be TRBD1 (5 bases). Trimming cost V 3 bases and J 6 bases, with 9 bases left between them. CDR1 and CDR2 (germline): MNHEY, SMNVEV (reference sequence). The CDR3 length is 13 residues. Here the CDR3 reads CASSFSRANEQFF. Here the CDR3 DNA reads TGTGCCAGCAGTTTTAGCAGGGCCAATGAGCAGTTCTTC.